A single sample is the source of the 2 T cell receptor beta chains below, sequenced in a study of naive and memory T cell subsets. Study findings and constraints: A few larger clonotypes appeared in naive repertoires, especially CD8, possibly memory cells re-expressing CD45RA.

Their specific antigens are unknown. An equimolar mix of two oligonucleotides served as the beta constant-region primer for TRBC1 and TRBC2. The ligated cDNA underwent four PCR rounds using SP2 and nested alpha and beta constant-region primers. TCRdb independently ran MiXCR on the UMI-ligation and nested PCR reads; one entry per CDR3 protein. Among 150,000 or so distinct CDR3 sequences listed, 20% to 25% were seen once. Sequenced input: naive CD4+ T cells from blood. Receptor source: a human donor in good health.

The rearrangement joins TRBV30 to TRBJ1-1, with a tentative D call TRBD1 (5 bases). Per germline, CDR1 GTSNPN and CDR2 SVGIG (reference sequence). The CDR3 consists of 12 residues. Trimming took 4 bases from V and 4 from J, leaving 10 bases between them. CDR3 loop: CAWIRDFTEAFF. CDR3 in DNA: TGTGCCTGGATTCGGGACTTCACTGAAGCTTTCTTT.

This clonotype occurred a few times. The rearrangement uses TRBV27 and TRBJ1-5; the D gene is possibly TRBD1 (5 bases). Germline assignment: CDR1 MNHEY and CDR2 SMNVEV (reference sequence). Trimming stripped 5 bases from V and 2 bases from J, with 16 bases between. The CDR3 is made up of 16 amino acids. In DNA, the CDR3 is TGTGCCAGCAGTGATAACCGGGGCTGGGGCAATCAGCCCCAGCATTTT. Translation gives CASSDNRGWGNQPQHF.